These 6 T cell receptor beta chains originate from one sample sequenced in a study of graft-versus-host responses after intestinal transplantation. For these TCRs, the target antigens are not known. TCRdb keeps only in-frame clones here, not all; method: immunoSEQ multiplex PCR. Counted here are some 150,000 clones, 92% occurring once; the ten biggest clones make up approximately 0.2%. The sample consisted of unstimulated CD4+ T cells sorted from spleen or lymph node cells, taken before intestinal transplant. These receptors were collected from a human donor who received an intestinal transplant.

The chain couples TRBV19 to TRBJ1-1, with TRBD1 matching 8 bases. The trim removed 3 bases at V and 0 bases at J, leaving 3 bases unmatched. The CDR3 consists of 15 residues. Germline loops: CDR1 LNHDA, CDR2 SQIVND (reference sequence). The CDR3 DNA reads as TGTGCCAGTAGTATCGACAGGGGTATGAACACTGAAGCTTTCTTT. Its translation is CASSIDRGMNTEAFF.

This chain joins TRBV9 and TRBJ2-5; TRBD1 matches 9 bases. The J call may be wrong; the DNA end is better matched by TRBJ2-7. This CDR3 comprises 13 residues. The germline CDR1 and CDR2 sequences are SGDLS and YYNGEE. CDR3 sequence (DNA): TGTGCCAGCAGCGTGGGGACAGGGAGCGAGCAGTACTTC. Translating gives CASSVGTGSEQYF.

The V call is TRBV6-6, the J call TRBJ1-6; TRBD1 might be the D (5 bases). There are 14 residues in the CDR3. Germline CDR1 MNHNY, CDR2 SVGAGI (reference sequence). The V end was cut by 5 bases, the J end by 10 bases, with 15 bases between. CDR3 residues: CASSPRTNGSPLHF. The CDR3, as DNA: TGTGCCAGCAGTCCTCGGACAAACGGATCACCCCTCCACTTT.

This clone has only one observation. The chain recombines TRBV4-2 with TRBJ2-1, with 8 bases lining up with TRBD2. CDR3 length: 16 amino acids. Germline CDR1 LGHNA, CDR2 YNFKEQ. V shed 0 bases, J shed 6 bases, and the junction held 7 bases outside the gene matches. The CDR3 spells CASSQDLAGGINEQFF. CDR3 nucleotide sequence: TGTGCCAGCAGCCAAGATCTGGCGGGGGGAATCAATGAGCAGTTCTTC.

This clone was seen only once. J is TRBJ1-1 and V is TRBV28, with a weak D call TRBD1 (6 bases). The CDR3 is 13 residues long. In germline, CDR1 is MDHEN, CDR2 SYDVKM. Trimming took off 7 bases at V and 5 bases at J, with 14 bases between the two ends. CDR3 in amino acids: CASTTGRRTEAFF. CDR3 DNA: TGTGCCAGCACTACAGGGAGGCGTACTGAAGCTTTCTTT.

The rearrangement joins TRBV10-3 to TRBJ1-6, with 8 positions matching TRBD1. The CDR3 extends over 14 amino acids. CDR1 is ENHRY and CDR2 is SYGVKD in the germline V gene. The V segment lost 6 bases and the J segment 5 bases; nucleotides outside the gene matches: 3. The CDR3 sequence: CAIRIQGDNSPLHF. CDR3 DNA sequence: TGTGCCATCAGAATACAGGGGGATAATTCACCCCTCCACTTT.